One T cell receptor (beta chain) is described in this entry. The target antigen is unknown. The sample originates from a study of T cells in narcolepsy. The overall study: Donors had narcolepsy type 1 or type 2, or were healthy controls.

The protocol was immunoSEQ multiplex PCR, while the TCRdb copy is restricted to in-frame clones and leaves out a portion. Here the sample spans approximately 31,000 clones, under 90% being singletons. Study findings and constraints: Same-patient CSF and blood CD4+ T cell clonotypes included HCRT-specific and TRIB2-specific autoreactive ones. Healthy controls reportedly lacked the autoreactive clonotypes serially found in patients' blood. Autoreactive clone sequences were missing from some blood memory CD4+ repertoires.

The sample taken for sequencing was CD45RA- memory CD4+ T cells from PBMCs. This TCR derives from a human donor with narcolepsy.

In nucleotides, the CDR3 is TGTGCCAGCGAAGACAGAGCCAAAAACATTCAGTACTTC. Encoded protein: CASEDRAKNIQYF. The rearrangement joins TRBV7-2 to TRBJ2-4; possibly TRBD1 for D (5 bases). This CDR3 is built from 13 residues. Deletions cut 8 bases from V and 0 bases from J, with 8 bases between. In germline, CDR1 is SGHTA, CDR2 FQGNSA.